Following are 9 T cell receptor beta chains from one sample sequenced in a study of cytomegalovirus exposure and HLA in healthy donors. The PCR was carried out with 60 Vbeta primers and 13 Jbeta primers. TCRdb's table, derived via immunoSEQ multiplex PCR, lists solely in-frame clones and lacks some. This repertoire shows about 150,000 clones, 70% to 80% found once; its top ten account for around 13%. Source material: PBMCs. The source is a young man in good health and CMV-seropositive.

This rearrangement joins TRBV7-6 to TRBJ2-7; 9 bases are shared with TRBD1. The CDR3 sequence is 14 residues long. Germline-derived CDR1 and CDR2 are SGHVS and FNYEAQ. Trimming at V came to 1 base and at J to 2 bases, leaving 0 bases not matched to a gene. This CDR3 reads CASSLGQGAYEQYF. In DNA form, the CDR3 reads TGTGCCAGCAGCTTAGGACAGGGGGCCTACGAGCAGTACTTC.

This clone came up a few times. This chain links TRBV4-2 with TRBJ2-1, with D tentatively TRBD1 (6 bases). The CDR3 sequence is 15 residues long. The germline CDR1 and CDR2 sequences are LGHNA and YNFKEQ. Deletions cut 1 base from V and 6 bases from J, with 13 bases between. CDR3 coding DNA: TGTGCCAGCAGCCAAGTAATAGGACAGTCCAATGAGCAGTTCTTC. Protein sequence: CASSQVIGQSNEQFF.

This clone was seen more than once but under ten times. The V and J genes are TRBV6-6 and TRBJ1-6; D is ambiguous. Trimming took off 11 bases at V and 7 bases at J, with 15 bases between the two ends. The CDR3 loop spans 13 amino acids. Germline CDR1 and CDR2: MNHNY and SVGAGI (reference sequence). Written as DNA, the CDR3 is TGTGCCTCATCGGAGGTGGGGAATTCACCCCTCCACTTT. This gives the protein CASSEVGNSPLHF.

The gene calls are TRBV5-1 and TRBJ2-7; maybe TRBD1 (6 bases). V shed 5 bases and J shed 0 bases, with 12 bases lying between them. The CDR3 is 14 amino acids. Germline V gene sequence: CDR1 SGHRS, CDR2 YFSETQ. The CDR3 loop is CASRYGGSSYEQYF. The CDR3 bases are TGCGCCAGCAGATATGGGGGCAGCTCCTACGAGCAGTACTTC.

This clone was observed a handful of times. This sequence joins TRBV28 and TRBJ2-7, with D perhaps TRBD1 (5 bases). V was pared by 4 bases and J by 2 bases, with 24 bases between. Germline CDR1 reads MDHEN; CDR2 reads SYDVKM. The CDR3 consists of 18 residues. CDR3 sequence: CASSSLGVGHKAPYEQYF. The DNA for the CDR3 is TGTGCCAGCAGTTCTCTTGGGGTTGGACACAAAGCGCCCTACGAGCAGTACTTC. Based on the CDR3 plus reference TRBV28 and TRBJ2-7, the full variable domain is DVKVTQSSRYLVKRTGEKVFLECVQDMDHENMFWYRQDPGLGLRLIYFSYDVKMKEKGDIPEGYSVSREKKERFSLILESASTNQTSMYLCASSSLGVGHKAPYEQYFGPGTRLTVT.

CDR3 DNA: TGTGCCAGTAGGACAGGGGGCGCGGGGAACACTGAAGCTTTCTTT. This gives the protein CASRTGGAGNTEAFF. The V call is TRBV19, the J call TRBJ1-1; 10 positions agree with TRBD1. The CDR3 runs 15 residues. The junction had 5 bases not matched to a gene; V was cut back by 6 bases and J by 1 base. The germline CDR1 and CDR2 sequences are LNHDA and SQIVND (reference sequence).

This clone has only a few counts. The chain recombines TRBV13 with TRBJ2-7; TRBD1 matches at 7 bases. Germline CDR1 and CDR2: PRHDT and FYEKMQ (reference sequence). Germline trimming cut 5 bases from V and 3 bases from J; bases unmatched to any gene: 10. The CDR3 contains 15 residues. Written as DNA, the CDR3 is TGTGCCAGCAGCCCCTGGGACAGTAGGAACTACGAGCAGTACTTC. It yields the protein CASSPWDSRNYEQYF.

The chain joins TRBV25-1 to TRBJ2-1; D may be TRBD2 (6 bases). Germline loops: CDR1 MGHDK, CDR2 SYGVNS. Trimming removed 5 bases from V and 6 bases from J, with 8 bases in between. This CDR3 has 12 amino acids. CDR3 sequence reads: CASSPTSNEQFF. The DNA for the CDR3 is TGTGCCAGCAGTCCGACTAGCAATGAGCAGTTCTTC.

The CDR3: CASSASQETQYF. CDR3 sequence (DNA): TGTGCCAGCAGTGCGTCCCAAGAGACCCAGTACTTC. This chain links TRBV6-6 with TRBJ2-5; D unclear. Germline V gene lookup returns CDR1 MNHNY and CDR2 SVGAGI (reference sequence). This CDR3 comprises 12 residues. Between the trimmed V and J ends, which lost 5 bases and 1 base, there was a span of 5 bases.